This T cell receptor (beta chain) derives from a study of blood T cell repertoires in COVID-19. Study in general: COVID-19 samples collected from the United States, Italy and Spain covered acute and convalescent phases. Sample material is recorded as cDNA or gDNA derived from T cells, B-cell-depleted T cells, or PBMCs.

Per the original methods: Estimation of nucleated cell counts relied on the amplification of reference gene primers. Sequencing was performed with immunoSEQ multiplex PCR; in TCRdb, only in-frame clones are kept and a portion is missing. The D gene and trimming were derived from the DNA, and the V and J assignments and clone size from that table. The data hold 110,000 to 150,000 clones, with about four fifths observed a single time. The CDR3 covers 15 residues. Germline CDR1 reads SGHNT; CDR2 reads YENEEA. V lost 5 bases, J lost 3 bases, and 5 bases stayed unmatched. This TCR derives from a human donor in a cohort sampled during active COVID-19. Sequenced sample: peripheral blood. The V and J genes are TRBV11-3 and TRBJ2-1; 9 bases match TRBD1. The CDR3 bases are TGTGCCAGCAGCGCCGACAGGGGGGACTACAATGAGCAGTTCTTC. Amino acids: CASSADRGDYNEQFF.